Listed below are T cell receptor beta chains from one sample, sequenced in a study of CD8 T cells in ankylosing spondylitis. TCRdb reanalysed the 5' RACE reads using MiXCR and keeps one entry per CDR3 protein. The sample lists 750,000 to 850,000 distinct CDR3 sequences, roughly 12% occurring once. Source material: blood, either unsorted or a sorted T cell fraction (not recorded which). Receptors were obtained from a male donor with ankylosing spondylitis. Both conserved end residues are part of each CDR3. D genes are given only for firm matches. Clone size is stated in some rows and not others, as once, few, many or a class when expanded.

-	few	TRBV7-2	TRBJ2-3	CASSRDTVTQYF	TGTGCCAGCAGCCGCGACACGGTTACGCAGTATTTT
TRBD1	few	TRBV24-1	TRBJ2-3	CATSDPRTGNPDTQYF	TGTGCCACCAGTGATCCACGGACAGGGAACCCAGATACGCAGTATTTT
-	few	TRBV20-1	TRBJ1-1	CSARDTRALNTEAFF	TGCAGTGCTAGAGATACCCGGGCCCTCAACACTGAAGCTTTCTTT
-	few	TRBV5-6	TRBJ2-3	CASSLGGGGDTQYF	TGTGCCAGCAGCTTGGGTGGTGGGGGAGATACGCAGTATTTT
-	many	TRBV20-1	TRBJ2-3	CSAKRGVRTDTQYF	TGCAGTGCTAAAAGGGGGGTGAGAACAGATACGCAGTATTTT
-	many	TRBV7-2	TRBJ2-1	CASSPIYNEQFF	TGTGCCAGCAGCCCAATCTACAATGAGCAGTTCTTC
-	many	TRBV20-1	TRBJ2-2	CSAEAGELFF	TGCAGTGCCGAAGCCGGGGAGCTGTTTTTT
TRBD1	many	TRBV7-8	TRBJ2-7	CASKRRGQGEQYF	TGTGCCAGCAAACGCAGGGGGCAGGGAGAGCAGTACTTC
-	many	TRBV29-1	TRBJ2-7	CSVPGGGYEQYF	TGCAGCGTTCCAGGGGGAGGGTATGAGCAGTACTTC
-	-	TRBV20-1	TRBJ1-2	CSASKGTNYGYTF	TGCAGTGCTAGTAAGGGCACAAACTATGGCTACACCTTC